The rows below give T cell receptor beta chains drawn from one sample of a study of shared clonotypes between healthy human individuals. Assay used: immunoSEQ multiplex PCR; TCRdb lists only in-frame clones, some missing. The sample yields about 1 million clones, 65% to 80% seen once. The sample comprised memory CD4+ T cells sorted from blood. The receptors originated from a man between 18 and 35 years old in good health. The CDR3 runs from the conserved cysteine through the conserved F or W.

V	CDR3
TRBV11-2	CASSPTGVSGANVLTF
TRBV10-3	CAIRNFNTEAFF
TRBV9	CASSVDPTGRTQYF
TRBV5-6	CASSDPAGVYEQYF
TRBV6-4	CAGSTVRSYEQYF
TRBV18	CASSPLDRGSSYNEQFF
TRBV30	CAWSVGVAVADTQYF
TRBV7-9	CASSAGGYEQYF
TRBV5-6	CASSLRQNNEKLFF
TRBV10-3	CAISEGSSLDGNIQYF
TRBV6-6	CASSNGGAGDSPLHF
TRBV7-2	CASSPRGDQPQHF
TRBV10-3	CAITGGLSYEQYF
TRBV6-5	CASSHGWPGANVLTF
TRBV6-5	CASSYSMGIGEKLFF
TRBV7-9	CASSLRPPPDTQYF
TRBV27	CASSSPTDTQYF
TRBV10-2	CASSHGQVTGELFF
TRBV6-5	CASSLGQVPSYEQYF
TRBV5-6	CASSYAGTLAKNIQYF
TRBV13	CASSFRTTGSGNTIYF
TRBV7-2	CASSVHGANTGELFF
TRBV5-8	CASSVLIPGHGASEQYF
TRBV7-9	CASSLFPSGSGKVETQYF
TRBV11-2	CASSLDPIHTDTQYF
TRBV7-9	CASSSDGNSPLHF
TRBV10-2	CASSRNFRGPRSFGYEQYF
TRBV18	CASSRSGPYEQYF
TRBV27	CASSKQGTEQYF
TRBV6-1	CASSELKDRANIQYF
TRBV5-4	CASSLAAKSYNEQFF
TRBV19	CASRASNQPQHF
TRBV5-1	CASSWKGQGDGYTF
TRBV6-6	CASSFQTGGYEQYF
TRBV5-4	CASYGDRSTSGANVLTF
TRBV5-5	CASRVDPQGREKLFF
TRBV12-5	CASGHGQSPKETQYF
TRBV7-2	CASSSHRNTEAFF
TRBV5-8	CASSSTRPAGTATYEQYF
TRBV6-5	CASSSTRDRVYEQYF
TRBV7-9	CASRPGLHEQYF
TRBV9	CASSPIGTSDTQYF
TRBV19	CASSIRVGSETQYF
TRBV7-2	CASSLDRGSNQPQHF
TRBV5-4	CASSAGLPAYEQYF
TRBV5-4	CASSPDNRMAEAFF
TRBV5-1	CASSRGTSGILQETQYF
TRBV7-9	CASSRIVMGEQYF
TRBV2	CASRFGGTIQYF
TRBV4-3	CASSQDAGYGYTF
TRBV7-2	CASSLAGTGDYEQYF